This TCR beta chain was obtained from a study of blood T cell repertoires in COVID-19. Study summary: Samples representing acute and convalescent COVID-19 were sourced from the United States, Italy and Spain. Sample material is recorded as cDNA or gDNA derived from T cells, B-cell-depleted T cells, or PBMCs.

As processed by the authors: Counts of nucleated cells, estimated from reference gene primer amplification, were obtained. The data were produced by immunoSEQ multiplex PCR, yet TCRdb's version contains in-frame clones alone and is incomplete. V and J calls plus clone size are reproduced from that table; the DNA served to infer D and trimming. The table lists around 80,000 clones, around 80% of them singletons. The clonotype was recovered from a woman at least 80 years old with active or convalescent COVID-19. Sequencing was carried out using peripheral blood.

This CDR3 reads CASSLKTGRMKKLFF. DNA for the CDR3: TGTGCCAGCAGCTTAAAGACAGGCCGAATGAAAAAACTGTTTTTT. This chain links TRBV5-8 with TRBJ1-4, with a tentative D call TRBD1 (6 bases). There are 15 residues in the CDR3. Per germline, CDR1 SGHTS and CDR2 YDEGEE. The ends were cut back, 2 bases at V and 9 bases at J, with 17 bases in the middle.